This T cell receptor (beta chain) was found in a study of blood T cell repertoires in COVID-19. Germline CDR1 reads SGHRS; CDR2 reads YFSETQ. The CDR3 runs 17 residues. The V gene end was trimmed by 3 bases and the J gene end by 3 bases; junction bases not matched to a gene: 8. The method was immunoSEQ multiplex PCR; TCRdb's version includes in-frame clones alone and lacks a portion of them. The sample lists roughly 260,000 clones, 70% to 90% seen once, with around 2.2% in the top ten. The chain couples TRBV5-1 to TRBJ2-7; 14 bases are a match to TRBD2. Sequences were obtained from peripheral blood. This TCR derives from a woman aged 40-49 years who had recovered from COVID-19. The CDR3: CASSSGTSGSFRYEQYF. In DNA form, the CDR3 reads TGCGCCAGCAGCTCCGGGACTAGCGGGAGTTTCCGCTACGAGCAGTACTTC.